Below are 15 T cell receptor beta chains sequenced from a single sample in a study of T cells in Graves' hyperthyroidism and ophthalmopathy. Amplification of TCR beta CDR3 regions used RNA as the template. The primer set for the first-round RT-PCR of the TCR CDR3 was HTBI. A single record per CDR3 protein comes from TCRdb applying MiXCR to the multiplex PCR reads. This table holds 400,000 to 450,000 distinct CDR3 sequences, 14% to 15% found once. Input material: blood. All receptors derive from a man aged 18-30 years with Graves' ophthalmopathy.

The V and J genes are TRBV2 and TRBJ1-6; no definite D call. With 5 bases removed from V and 7 bases from J, the gap between germline ends came to 15 bases. CDR3 length: 15 amino acids. Germline V gene data show CDR1 as SNHLY and CDR2 as FYNNEI. CDR3 in DNA: TGTGCCAGCAGTCCTGTTTGGGAAGGGAATTCACCCCTCCACTTT. As protein: CASSPVWEGNSPLHF.

V is TRBV4-2 and J is TRBJ1-5; perhaps TRBD1 as D (5 bases). V dropped 3 bases and J dropped 4 bases, with 7 bases sitting between them. The CDR3 length is 13 residues. Germline loops: CDR1 LGHNA, CDR2 YNFKEQ. As DNA, the CDR3 is TGTGCCAGCAGCCAGGGGGAGAATCAGCCCCAGCATTTT. Residues: CASSQGENQPQHF.

This clonotype showed up many times. This chain uses TRBV2 with TRBJ2-5, with a possible D match to TRBD1 (6 bases). The CDR3 is 13 residues long. Germline CDR1 reads SNHLY; CDR2 reads FYNNEI. V was trimmed by 6 bases and J by 4 bases, leaving 12 bases between them. For the CDR3, the DNA is TGTGCCAGCAGCAGCAGGGGCCCAGAGACCCAGTACTTC. Protein product: CASSSRGPETQYF.

This clonotype was picked up a small number of times. This chain uses TRBV29-1 with TRBJ1-1, with 11 bases identical to TRBD1. Per the germline V gene, CDR1 is SQVTM and CDR2 is ANQGSEA. The CDR3 contains 14 residues. V lost 7 bases, J lost 5 bases, and 9 bases stayed unmatched. The chain's CDR3 is CSAAPGTGGTEAFF. The CDR3 region has the DNA TGCAGCGCCGCGCCCGGGACAGGGGGAACTGAAGCTTTCTTT.

The V and J genes are TRBV4-2 and TRBJ2-1; perhaps TRBD2 as D (5 bases). Trimming stripped 1 base from V and 0 bases from J, with 13 bases between. The germline CDR1 and CDR2 sequences are LGHNA and YNFKEQ. CDR3 size: 17 residues. The CDR3 DNA sequence: TGTGCCAGCAGCCAAGGAGGGCTCCTGAGCTCCTACAATGAGCAGTTCTTC. Encoded protein: CASSQGGLLSSYNEQFF.

In this sample, this clonotype turned up many times. The chain is built from TRBV5-1 and TRBJ1-1; TRBD1 is a possible D gene (6 bases). Germline lookup yields CDR1 SGHRS and CDR2 YFSETQ. The CDR3 runs to 16 residues. Trimming left V 0 bases short and J 4 bases short, with 16 bases between. DNA of the CDR3: TGCGCCAGCAGCTTGGAGGGACAAGGAAGTGGCACTGAAGCTTTCTTT. Translating it yields CASSLEGQGSGTEAFF.

V and J are TRBV12-3 or TRBV12-4 and TRBJ1-1, with unresolved D. Trimming pared 0 bases from V and 0 bases from J, leaving 14 bases between. The CDR3 runs to 17 residues. DNA for the CDR3: TGTGCCAGCAGTTTAGCCCCAGGTGAGGTGATGAACACTGAAGCTTTCTTT. It codes for CASSLAPGEVMNTEAFF.

This clonotype has ten or more counts. The rearrangement links TRBV18 to TRBJ2-5; 12 positions agree with TRBD2. J gave up 2 bases and V 1 base, and 2 bases lay outside the gene matches. The CDR3 is made up of 16 amino acids. From germline, CDR1 is KGHSH and CDR2 LQKENI. The CDR3 spells CASSPRLAGAQETQYF. The CDR3, as DNA: TGTGCCAGCTCACCACGACTAGCGGGAGCTCAAGAGACCCAGTACTTC.

This chain links TRBV10-1 with TRBJ2-1; D is perhaps TRBD2 (5 bases). Per the germline V gene, CDR1 is WNHNN and CDR2 is SYGVQD (reference sequence). Trimming pared 2 bases from V and 8 bases from J, leaving 16 bases between. CDR3 length equals 15 residues. The CDR3 DNA sequence: TGCGCCAGCAGTGAGAATAGCGCCAAGCCCGATGAGCAGTTCTTC. Protein: CASSENSAKPDEQFF.

This clonotype came up many times. A read error may produce the germline difference seen at one junction end. The chain joins TRBV7-8 to TRBJ2-1; 7 nucleotides align to TRBD2. The CDR3 extends over 14 amino acids. Germline CDR1 and CDR2: SGHVS and FQNEAQ. The CDR3 bases are TGTGCCAGCAGCCTAGCGGAGTACTACAATGAGCAGTTCTTC. Protein sequence: CASSLAEYYNEQFF.

This clonotype has more than one count but fewer than ten. The chain joins TRBV15 to TRBJ2-6, with 7 nucleotides matching TRBD2. CDR1 is LNHNV, CDR2 YYDKDF, per germline (reference sequence). The length of the CDR3 is 16 residues. J gave up 0 bases and V 4 bases, and 3 bases lay outside the gene matches. In DNA form, the CDR3 reads TGTGCCACCAGCAACCGCGGGGGCTCTGGGGCCAACGTCCTGACTTTC. Amino acid sequence: CATSNRGGSGANVLTF.

This clonotype was seen ten or more times. The chain couples TRBV3-1 to TRBJ2-1; TRBD1 matches 11 bases. The CDR3 has 17 residues. V lost 0 bases and J lost 3; bases outside the gene matches: 4. CDR1 LGHDT and CDR2 YNNKEL come from the germline V gene (reference sequence). CDR3 in DNA: TGTGCCAGCAGCCAAGATTTCGGGACAGGGGGCTACAATGAGCAGTTCTTC. Its protein product is CASSQDFGTGGYNEQFF.

A note on this clonotype: Possible read error: a much larger clone is one base away. Since the CDR3 does not end with the conserved phenylalanine or tryptophan, this likely comes from a read error. The rearrangement uses TRBV11-2 and TRBJ2-5, with D perhaps TRBD2 (6 bases). CDR1 is SGHAT and CDR2 is FQNNGV in the germline V gene. The CDR3 loop spans 13 amino acids. The V end was cut by 8 bases, the J end by 7 bases, with 17 bases between. Here the CDR3 reads CASVGWGVGTQYL. The CDR3, as DNA: TGTGCCAGCGTTGGGTGGGGGGTCGGGACCCAGTACCTC.

Ten or more counts support this clonotype. The chain carries TRBV18 and TRBJ1-1; 8 positions match TRBD1. V gave up 3 bases and J gave up 8 bases; unmatched junction bases: 2. This CDR3 comprises 12 residues. Germline lookup yields CDR1 KGHSH and CDR2 LQKENI. CDR3 nucleotide sequence: TGTGCCAGCTCACCCCGGACAGGGGAAGCTTTCTTT. Its translation: CASSPRTGEAFF. The whole variable domain, filled in from reference TRBV18 and TRBJ1-1, reads NAGVMQNPRHLVRRRGQEARLRCSPMKGHSHVYWYRQLPEEGLKFMVYLQKENIIDESGMPKERFSAEFPKEGPSILRIQQVVRGDSAAYFCASSPRTGEAFFGQGTRLTVV.

This rearrangement joins TRBV7-3 to TRBJ2-7, with TRBD2 identical over 8 bases. The CDR3 spans 16 residues. Germline CDR1 SGHTA, CDR2 FQGTGA. Germline trimming cut 4 bases from V and 7 bases from J; bases unmatched to any gene: 15. CDR3 loop: CASSSIPRTSSGEQYF. In DNA form, the CDR3 reads TGTGCCAGCAGCTCAATCCCCCGGACTAGCTCAGGGGAGCAGTACTTC.